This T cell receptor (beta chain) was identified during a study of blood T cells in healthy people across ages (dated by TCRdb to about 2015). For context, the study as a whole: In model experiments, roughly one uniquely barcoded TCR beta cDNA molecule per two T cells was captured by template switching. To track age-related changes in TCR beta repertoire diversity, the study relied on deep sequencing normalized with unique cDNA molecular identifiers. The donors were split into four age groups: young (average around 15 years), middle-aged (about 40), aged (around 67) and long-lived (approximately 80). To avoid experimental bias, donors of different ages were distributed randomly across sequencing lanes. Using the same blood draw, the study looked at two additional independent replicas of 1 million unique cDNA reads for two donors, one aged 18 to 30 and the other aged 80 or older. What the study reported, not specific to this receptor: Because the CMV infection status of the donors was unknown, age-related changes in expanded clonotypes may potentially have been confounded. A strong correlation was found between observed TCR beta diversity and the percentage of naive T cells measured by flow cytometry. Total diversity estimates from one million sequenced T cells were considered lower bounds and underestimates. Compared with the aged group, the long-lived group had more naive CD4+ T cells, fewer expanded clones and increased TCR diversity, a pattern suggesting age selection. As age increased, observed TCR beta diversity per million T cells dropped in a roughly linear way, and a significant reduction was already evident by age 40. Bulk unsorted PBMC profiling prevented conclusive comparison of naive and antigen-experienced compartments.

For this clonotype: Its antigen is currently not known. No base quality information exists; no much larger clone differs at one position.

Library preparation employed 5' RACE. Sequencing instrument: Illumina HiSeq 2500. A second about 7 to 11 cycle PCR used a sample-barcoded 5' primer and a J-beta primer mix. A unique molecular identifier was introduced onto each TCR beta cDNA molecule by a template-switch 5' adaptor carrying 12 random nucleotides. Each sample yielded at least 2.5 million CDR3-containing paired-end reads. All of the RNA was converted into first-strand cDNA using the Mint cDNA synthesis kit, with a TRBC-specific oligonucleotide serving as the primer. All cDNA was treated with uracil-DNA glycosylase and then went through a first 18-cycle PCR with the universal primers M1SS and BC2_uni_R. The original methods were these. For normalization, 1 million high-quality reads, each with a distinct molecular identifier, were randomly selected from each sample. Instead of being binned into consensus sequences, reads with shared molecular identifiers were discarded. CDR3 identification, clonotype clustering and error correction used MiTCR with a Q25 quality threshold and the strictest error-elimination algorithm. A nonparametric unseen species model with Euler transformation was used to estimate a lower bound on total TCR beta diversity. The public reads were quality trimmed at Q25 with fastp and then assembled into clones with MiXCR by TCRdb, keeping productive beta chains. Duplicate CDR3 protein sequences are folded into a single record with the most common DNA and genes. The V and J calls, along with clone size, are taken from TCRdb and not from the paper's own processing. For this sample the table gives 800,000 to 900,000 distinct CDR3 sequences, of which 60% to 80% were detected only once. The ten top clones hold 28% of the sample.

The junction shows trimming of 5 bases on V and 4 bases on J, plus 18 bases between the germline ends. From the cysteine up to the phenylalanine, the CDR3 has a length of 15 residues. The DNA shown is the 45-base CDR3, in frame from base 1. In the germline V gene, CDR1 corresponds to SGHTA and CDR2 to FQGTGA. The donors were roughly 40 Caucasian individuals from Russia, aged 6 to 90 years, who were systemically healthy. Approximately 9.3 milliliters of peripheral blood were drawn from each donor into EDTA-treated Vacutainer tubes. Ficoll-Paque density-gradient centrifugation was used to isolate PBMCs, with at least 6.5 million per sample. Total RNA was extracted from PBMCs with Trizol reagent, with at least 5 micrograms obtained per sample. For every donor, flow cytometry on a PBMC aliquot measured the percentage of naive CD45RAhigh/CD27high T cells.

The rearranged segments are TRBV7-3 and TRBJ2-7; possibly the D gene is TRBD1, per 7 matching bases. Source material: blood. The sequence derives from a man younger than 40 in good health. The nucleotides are TGTGCCAGCAGCCCCAACGGCGGGACAGCGTACGAGCAGTACTTC. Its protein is CASSPNGGTAYEQYF.